This T cell receptor beta chain was observed in a study of blood T cell repertoires in COVID-19. About the study: PBMCs, B-cell-depleted T cells, or T cells were the source of the cDNA or gDNA that made up the material.

With V trimmed by 4 bases and J by 12 bases, 7 bases remained unmatched. Germline CDR1 reads SNHLY; CDR2 reads FYNNEI. The CDR3 runs 12 residues. Participants were aged about 18 to 100 years from around 24 US areas. Membership in each cohort depended on participant-reported clinical history. Method: immunoSEQ multiplex PCR; TCRdb's copy keeps in-frame clones and lacks some. The sample has approximately 260,000 clones; roughly nine tenths are singletons. Sequenced material: PBMCs or T cells enriched from blood (not recorded which). The clonotype was recovered from a woman aged 55 to 70 who had recovered from COVID-19. The chain is built from TRBV2 and TRBJ2-7, with 9 bases identical to TRBD1. The CDR3 reads CASSVGDRVPYF. The CDR3 DNA reads as TGTGCCAGCAGTGTCGGGGACAGGGTCCCGTACTTC. Full variable domain (remainder filled in from reference TRBV2 and TRBJ2-7): EPEVTQTPSHQVTQMGQEVILRCVPISNHLYFYWYRQILGQKVEFLVSFYNNEISEKSEIFDDQFSVERPDGSNFTLKIRSTKLEDSAMYFCASSVGDRVPYFGPGTRLTVT.